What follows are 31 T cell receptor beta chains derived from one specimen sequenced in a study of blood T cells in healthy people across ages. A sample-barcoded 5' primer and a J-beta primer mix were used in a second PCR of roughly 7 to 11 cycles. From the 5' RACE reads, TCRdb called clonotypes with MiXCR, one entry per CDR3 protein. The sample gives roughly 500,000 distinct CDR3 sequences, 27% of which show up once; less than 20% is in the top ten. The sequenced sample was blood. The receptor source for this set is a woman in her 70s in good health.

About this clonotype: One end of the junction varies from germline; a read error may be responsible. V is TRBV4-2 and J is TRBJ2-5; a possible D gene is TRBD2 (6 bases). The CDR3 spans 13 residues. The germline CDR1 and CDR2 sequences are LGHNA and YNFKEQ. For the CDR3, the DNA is TGTGCCTGCAGCCAAGACCGGGGGGAGACCCAGTACTTC. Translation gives CACSQDRGETQYF.

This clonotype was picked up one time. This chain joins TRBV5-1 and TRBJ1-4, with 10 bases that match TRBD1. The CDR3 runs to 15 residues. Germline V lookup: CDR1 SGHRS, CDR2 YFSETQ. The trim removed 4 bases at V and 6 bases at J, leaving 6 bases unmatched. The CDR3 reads CASSTAGTGDEKLFF. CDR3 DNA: TGCGCCAGCAGCACCGCCGGGACAGGGGATGAAAAACTGTTTTTT.

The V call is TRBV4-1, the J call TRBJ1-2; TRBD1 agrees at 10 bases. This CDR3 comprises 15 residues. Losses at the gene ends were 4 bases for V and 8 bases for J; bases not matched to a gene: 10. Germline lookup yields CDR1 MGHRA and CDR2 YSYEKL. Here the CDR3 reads CASSLRDRGTGGYTF. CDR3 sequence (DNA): TGCGCCAGCAGCCTCCGGGACAGGGGAACGGGAGGCTACACCTTC.

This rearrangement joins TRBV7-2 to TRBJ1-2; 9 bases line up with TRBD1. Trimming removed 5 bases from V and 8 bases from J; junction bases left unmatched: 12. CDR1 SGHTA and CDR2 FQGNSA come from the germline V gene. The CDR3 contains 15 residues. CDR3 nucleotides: TGTGCCAGCAGCCCGAATGACAGGGGGTTCGGGGGCTACACCTTC. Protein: CASSPNDRGFGGYTF.

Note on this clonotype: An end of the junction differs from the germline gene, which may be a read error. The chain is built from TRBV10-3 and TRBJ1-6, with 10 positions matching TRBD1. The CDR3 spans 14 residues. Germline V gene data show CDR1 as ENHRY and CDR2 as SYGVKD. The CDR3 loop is CAVRKGQGDSPLHF. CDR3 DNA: TGTGCCGTCAGAAAAGGACAGGGGGATTCACCCCTCCACTTT.

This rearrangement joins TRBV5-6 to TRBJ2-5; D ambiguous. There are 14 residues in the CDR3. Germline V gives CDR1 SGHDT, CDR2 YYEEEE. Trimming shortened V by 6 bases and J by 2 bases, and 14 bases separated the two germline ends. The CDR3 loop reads CASTRGRFQETQYF. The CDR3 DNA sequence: TGTGCCAGCACCCGCGGCAGGTTTCAAGAGACCCAGTACTTC.

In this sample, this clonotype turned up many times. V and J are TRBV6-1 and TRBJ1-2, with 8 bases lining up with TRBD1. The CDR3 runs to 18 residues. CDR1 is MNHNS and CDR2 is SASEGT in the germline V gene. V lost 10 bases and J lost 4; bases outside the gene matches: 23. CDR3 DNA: TGTGCCATCCGTCTAGCACGAGACAGGGGTTCGTTGGGCTATGGCTACACCTTC. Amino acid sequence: CAIRLARDRGSLGYGYTF.

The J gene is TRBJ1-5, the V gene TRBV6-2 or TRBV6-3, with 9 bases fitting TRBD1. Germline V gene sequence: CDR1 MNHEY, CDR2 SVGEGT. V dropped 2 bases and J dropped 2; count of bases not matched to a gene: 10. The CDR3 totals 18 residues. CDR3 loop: CASSYRPDRGWGNQPQHF. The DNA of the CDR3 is TGTGCCAGCAGTTACCGCCCGGACAGGGGTTGGGGCAATCAGCCCCAGCATTTT.

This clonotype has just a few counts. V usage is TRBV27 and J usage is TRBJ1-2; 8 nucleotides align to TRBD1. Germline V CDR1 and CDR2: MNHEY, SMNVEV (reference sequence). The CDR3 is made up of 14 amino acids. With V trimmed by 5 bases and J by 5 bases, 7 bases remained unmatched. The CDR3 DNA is TGTGCCAGCAGTCCTAAGACAGGGGATTATGGCTACACCTTC. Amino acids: CASSPKTGDYGYTF.

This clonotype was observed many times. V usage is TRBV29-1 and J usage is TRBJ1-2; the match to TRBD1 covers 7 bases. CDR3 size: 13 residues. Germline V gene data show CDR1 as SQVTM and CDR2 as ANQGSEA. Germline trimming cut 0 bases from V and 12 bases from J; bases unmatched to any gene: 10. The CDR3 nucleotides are TGCAGCGTTGAAGACTGGACAGGCCCAACTGACACCTTC. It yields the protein CSVEDWTGPTDTF.

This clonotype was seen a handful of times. CDR3 DNA: TGCGCCAGCAGCCAGAGGAGCGGGTTCGTCGCTACGCAGTATTTT. It translates to CASSQRSGFVATQYF. The genes are TRBV4-3 and TRBJ2-3, with D perhaps matching TRBD2 (6 bases). The CDR3 consists of 15 residues. The germline V and J ends were trimmed by 3 bases and 8 bases, with 18 bases remaining between them. Germline V gene sequence: CDR1 LGHNA, CDR2 YSLEER.

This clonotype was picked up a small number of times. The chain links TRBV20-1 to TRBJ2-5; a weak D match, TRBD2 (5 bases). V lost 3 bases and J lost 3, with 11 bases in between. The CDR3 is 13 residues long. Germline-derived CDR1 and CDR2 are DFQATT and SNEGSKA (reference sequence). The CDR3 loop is CSARSPGKETQYF. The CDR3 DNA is TGCAGTGCTAGGAGTCCGGGAAAAGAGACCCAGTACTTC.

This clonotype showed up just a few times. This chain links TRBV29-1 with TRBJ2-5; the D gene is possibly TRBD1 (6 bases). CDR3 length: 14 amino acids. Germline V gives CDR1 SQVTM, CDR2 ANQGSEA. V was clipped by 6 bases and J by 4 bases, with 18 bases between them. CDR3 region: CSVSSGTRGETQYF. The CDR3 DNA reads TGCAGCGTCTCCTCCGGGACACGAGGAGAGACCCAGTACTTC.

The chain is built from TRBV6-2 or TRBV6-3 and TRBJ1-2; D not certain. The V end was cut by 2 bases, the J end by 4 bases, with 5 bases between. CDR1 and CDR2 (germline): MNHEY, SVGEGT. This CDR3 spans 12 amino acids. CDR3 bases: TGTGCCAGCAGTTACGCCAGCTATGGCTACACCTTC. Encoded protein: CASSYASYGYTF.

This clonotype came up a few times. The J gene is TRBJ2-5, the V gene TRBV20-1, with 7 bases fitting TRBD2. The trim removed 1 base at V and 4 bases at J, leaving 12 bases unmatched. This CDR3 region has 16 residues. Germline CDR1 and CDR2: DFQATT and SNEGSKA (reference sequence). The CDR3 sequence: CSARGGSGTIGETQYF. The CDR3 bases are TGCAGTGCTAGAGGAGGGTCCGGGACTATAGGAGAGACCCAGTACTTC.

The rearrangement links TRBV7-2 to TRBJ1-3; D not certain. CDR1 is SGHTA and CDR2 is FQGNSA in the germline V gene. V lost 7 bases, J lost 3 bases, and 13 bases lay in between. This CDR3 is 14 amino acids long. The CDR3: CASTMEGRGNTIYF. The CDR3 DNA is TGTGCCAGCACCATGGAGGGTCGTGGAAACACCATATATTTT.

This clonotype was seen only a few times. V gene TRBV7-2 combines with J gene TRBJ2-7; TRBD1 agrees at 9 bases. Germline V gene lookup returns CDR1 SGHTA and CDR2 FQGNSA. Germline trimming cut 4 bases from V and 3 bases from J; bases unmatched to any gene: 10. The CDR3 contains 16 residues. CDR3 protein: CASSWGSGQGLYEQYF. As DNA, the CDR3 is TGTGCCAGCAGCTGGGGGTCGGGACAGGGACTCTACGAGCAGTACTTC.

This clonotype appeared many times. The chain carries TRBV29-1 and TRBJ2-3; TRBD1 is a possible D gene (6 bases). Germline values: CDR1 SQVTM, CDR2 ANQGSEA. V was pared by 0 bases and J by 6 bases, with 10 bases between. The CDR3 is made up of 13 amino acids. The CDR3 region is CSVEDQGLDTQYF. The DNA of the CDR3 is TGCAGCGTTGAAGATCAGGGGCTTGATACGCAGTATTTT.

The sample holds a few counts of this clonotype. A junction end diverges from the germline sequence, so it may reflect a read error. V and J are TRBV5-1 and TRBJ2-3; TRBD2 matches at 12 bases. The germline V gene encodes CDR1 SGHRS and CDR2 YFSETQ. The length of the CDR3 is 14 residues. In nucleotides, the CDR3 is TGCGCCAGCCTACTAGCGGGGGGCGCAGATACGCGGTATTTT. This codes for CASLLAGGADTRYF.

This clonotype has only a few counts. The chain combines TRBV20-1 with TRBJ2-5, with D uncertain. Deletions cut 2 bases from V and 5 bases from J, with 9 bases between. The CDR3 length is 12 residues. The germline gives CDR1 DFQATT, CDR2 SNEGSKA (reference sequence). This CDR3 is CSARHPSETQYF. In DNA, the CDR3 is TGCAGTGCTAGACACCCTTCGGAGACCCAGTACTTC.

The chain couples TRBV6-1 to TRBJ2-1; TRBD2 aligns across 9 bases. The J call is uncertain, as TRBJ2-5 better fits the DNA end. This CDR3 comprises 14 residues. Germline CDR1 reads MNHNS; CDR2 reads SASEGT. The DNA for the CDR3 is TGTGCCAGCAGCGCGGGGGGGCCTGCAAAGACCCAGTACTTC. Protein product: CASSAGGPAKTQYF.

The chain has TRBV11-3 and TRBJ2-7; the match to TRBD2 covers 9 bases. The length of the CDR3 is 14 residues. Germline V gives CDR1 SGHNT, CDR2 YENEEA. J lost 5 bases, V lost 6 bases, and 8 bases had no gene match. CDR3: CASSPGLALDEQYF. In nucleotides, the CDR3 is TGTGCCAGCAGTCCGGGACTAGCTCTCGACGAGCAGTACTTC. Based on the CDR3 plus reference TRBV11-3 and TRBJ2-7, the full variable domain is EAGVVQSPRYKIIEKKQPVAFWCNPISGHNTLYWYLQNLGQGPELLIRYENEEAVDDSQLPKDRFSAERLKGVDSTLKIQPAELGDSAVYLCASSPGLALDEQYFGPGTRLTVT.

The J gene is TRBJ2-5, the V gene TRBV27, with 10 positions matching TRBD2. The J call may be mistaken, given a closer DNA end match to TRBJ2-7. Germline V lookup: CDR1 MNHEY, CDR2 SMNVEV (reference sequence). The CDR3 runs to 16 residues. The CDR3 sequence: CASSSIAGGSLYEQYF. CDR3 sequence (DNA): TGTGCCAGCAGTTCTATAGCGGGGGGTTCCCTCTACGAGCAGTACTTC.

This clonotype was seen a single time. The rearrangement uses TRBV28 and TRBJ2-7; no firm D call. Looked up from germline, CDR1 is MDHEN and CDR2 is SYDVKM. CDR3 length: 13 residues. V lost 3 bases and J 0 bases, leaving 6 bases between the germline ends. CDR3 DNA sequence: TGTGCCAGCAGTTTCAGTAGCTCCTACGAGCAGTACTTC. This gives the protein CASSFSSSYEQYF.

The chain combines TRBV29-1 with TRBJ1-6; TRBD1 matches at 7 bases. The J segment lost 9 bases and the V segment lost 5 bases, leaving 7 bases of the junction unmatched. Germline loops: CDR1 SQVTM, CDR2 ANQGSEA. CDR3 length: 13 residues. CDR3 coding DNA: TGCAGCGTTTTGACAGGGTGGGGTTCACCCCTCCACTTT. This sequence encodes CSVLTGWGSPLHF.

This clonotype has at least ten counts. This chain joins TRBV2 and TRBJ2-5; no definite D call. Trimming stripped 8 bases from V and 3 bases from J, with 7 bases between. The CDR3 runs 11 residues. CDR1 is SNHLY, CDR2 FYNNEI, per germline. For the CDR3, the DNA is TGTGCCAGCGGCCCAAAAGAGACCCAGTACTTC. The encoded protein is CASGPKETQYF.

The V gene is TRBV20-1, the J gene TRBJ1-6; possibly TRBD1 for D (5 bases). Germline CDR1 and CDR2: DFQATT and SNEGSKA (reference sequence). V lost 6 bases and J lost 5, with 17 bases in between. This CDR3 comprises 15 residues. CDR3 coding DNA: TGCAGTGCCAGGACATTTAGCCTAGATAATTCACCCCTCCACTTT. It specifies CSARTFSLDNSPLHF.

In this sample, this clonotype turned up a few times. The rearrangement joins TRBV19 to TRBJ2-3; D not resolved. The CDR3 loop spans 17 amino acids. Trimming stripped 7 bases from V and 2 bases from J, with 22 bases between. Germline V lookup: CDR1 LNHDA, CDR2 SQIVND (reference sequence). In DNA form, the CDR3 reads TGTGCCAGTATCGCAGCGCTAGGTTCGGCTTTCACAGATACGCAGTATTTT. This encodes CASIAALGSAFTDTQYF.

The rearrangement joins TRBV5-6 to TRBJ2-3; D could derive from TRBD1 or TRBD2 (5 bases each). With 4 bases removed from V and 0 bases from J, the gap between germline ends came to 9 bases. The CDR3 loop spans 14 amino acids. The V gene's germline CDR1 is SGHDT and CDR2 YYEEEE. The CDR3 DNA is TGTGCCAGCAGCCACCGGGACAGCACAGATACGCAGTATTTT. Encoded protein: CASSHRDSTDTQYF.

The CDR3 DNA follows: TGCAGCGTTGGATCCCTCCCTTCAGATACGCAGTATTTT. This gives the protein CSVGSLPSDTQYF. The chain recombines TRBV29-1 with TRBJ2-3; D not resolved. Germline CDR1 SQVTM, CDR2 ANQGSEA. The CDR3 totals 13 residues. The germline V and J ends were trimmed by 4 bases and 4 bases, with 12 bases remaining between them.

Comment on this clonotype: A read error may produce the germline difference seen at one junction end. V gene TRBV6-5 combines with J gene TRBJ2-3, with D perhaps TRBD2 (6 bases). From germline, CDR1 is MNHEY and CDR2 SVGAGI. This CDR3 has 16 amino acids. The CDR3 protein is CASSYYGGPSADTQYF. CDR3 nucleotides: TGTGCCAGCAGCTACTACGGGGGACCGAGCGCAGATACGCAGTATTTT.